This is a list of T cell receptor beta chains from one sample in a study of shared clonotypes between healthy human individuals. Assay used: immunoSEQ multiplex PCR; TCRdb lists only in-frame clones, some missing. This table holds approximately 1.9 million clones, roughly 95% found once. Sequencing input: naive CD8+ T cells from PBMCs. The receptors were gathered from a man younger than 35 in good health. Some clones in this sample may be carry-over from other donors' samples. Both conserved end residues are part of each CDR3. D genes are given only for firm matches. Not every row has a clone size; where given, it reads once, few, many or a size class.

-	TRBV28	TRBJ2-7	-	CASTTPSGDRSSYEQYF	TGTGCCAGCACCACCCCCAGCGGGGACAGGAGCTCCTACGAGCAGTACTTC
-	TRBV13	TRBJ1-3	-	CASSLGSGNTIYF	TGTGCCAGCAGCTTGGGCTCAGGGAACACCATATATTTT
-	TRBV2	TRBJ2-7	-	CASMGAYEQYF	TGTGCCAGCATGGGGGCCTACGAGCAGTACTTC
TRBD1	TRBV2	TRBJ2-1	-	CASRILGQLNEQFF	TGTGCCAGCAGGATCCTGGGACAGCTTAATGAGCAGTTCTTC
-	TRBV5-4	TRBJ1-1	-	CASSLVEATEAFF	TGTGCCAGCAGCTTGGTGGAGGCAACTGAAGCTTTCTTT
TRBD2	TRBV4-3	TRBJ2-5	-	CASSQDRVSGRVETQYF	TGCGCCAGCAGCCAAGATCGAGTTAGCGGGAGGGTTGAGACCCAGTACTTC
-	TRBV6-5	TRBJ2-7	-	CASKGDPAYEQYF	TGTGCCAGCAAAGGGGACCCCGCCTACGAGCAGTACTTC
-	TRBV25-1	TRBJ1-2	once	CASSEKVGLYGYTF	TGTGCCAGCAGTGAAAAGGTTGGGCTTTATGGCTACACCTTC
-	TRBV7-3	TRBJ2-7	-	CASSRGGDSNEQYF	TGTGCCAGCAGCCGAGGGGGGGATAGCAACGAGCAGTACTTC
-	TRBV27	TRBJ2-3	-	CASSYPNTDTQYF	TGTGCCAGCAGTTACCCTAACACAGATACGCAGTATTTT
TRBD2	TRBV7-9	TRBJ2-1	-	CASSLRGAGGPFNNEQFF	TGTGCCAGCAGCTTAAGGGGAGCGGGAGGGCCATTCAACAATGAGCAGTTCTTC
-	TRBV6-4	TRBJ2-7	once	CASTKYEQYF	TGTGCCAGCACAAAATACGAGCAGTACTTC
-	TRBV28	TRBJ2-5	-	CASRHQGQQETQYF	TGTGCCAGCAGACACCAGGGGCAGCAAGAGACCCAGTACTTC
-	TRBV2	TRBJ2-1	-	CASAEPAGLAYGEQFF	TGTGCCAGCGCGGAGCCAGCGGGTCTCGCCTACGGAGAGCAGTTCTTC
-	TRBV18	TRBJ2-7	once	CASSPPGTLYEQYF	TGTGCCAGCTCACCACCCGGGACACTCTACGAGCAGTACTTC